This note documents a single TCR beta chain sequence. The data are from a study of blood T cell repertoires in COVID-19. The length of the CDR3 is 12 residues. V lost 3 bases and J 5 bases, leaving 7 bases between the germline ends. CDR1 is MNHEY, CDR2 SVGEGT, per germline. The table came from immunoSEQ multiplex PCR; TCRdb's copy has only in-frame clones and leaves some out. This table has roughly 84,000 clones, around three quarters appearing once. V gene TRBV6-2 or TRBV6-3 combines with J gene TRBJ1-1; TRBD1 is a possible D gene (5 bases). What was sequenced was peripheral blood. The clonotype was recovered from a woman in her fifties or sixties with acute or convalescent COVID-19. The CDR3 sequence is CASSYGGTEAFF. In DNA form, the CDR3 reads TGTGCCAGCAGTTATGGGGGGACTGAAGCTTTCTTT.